The next 32 T cell receptor beta chains were all read from a single sample in a study of Ad26.COV2.S vaccination and SARS-CoV-2 variants. The repertoire was sequenced with immunoSEQ multiplex PCR; TCRdb's copy has only in-frame clones and lacks some. The top ten clones hold roughly 4.3% of a sample with 400,000 to 450,000 clones, 90% of them seen once. The treatment denotes: 15 to 20 received Ad26.COV2.S at low or high dose, single or two shots; several received placebo; per-sample allocation not given. Collection of the samples took place on day 63 after the first injection of vaccine or placebo. Source: peripheral blood, taken in a trial of Ad26.COV2.S vaccine versus placebo. These receptors were collected from a person between 18 and 65 years old who received the Ad26.COV2.S COVID-19 vaccine or a placebo.

The rearrangement uses TRBV21-1 and TRBJ1-1; TRBD1 reflects the table's D call only, with no check against the DNA. TRBV21-1 corresponds to a pseudogene. The CDR3 extends over 12 amino acids. The CDR3 bases are TGTGCCATCGACAGGGGGCTCACTGAAGCTTTCTTT. Translation: CAIDRGLTEAFF.

The rearrangement joins TRBV25-1 to TRBJ1-6; no definite D call. V lost 4 bases and J lost 7, with 11 bases in between. Germline V lookup: CDR1 MGHDK, CDR2 SYGVNS. The CDR3 runs to 14 residues. The CDR3 DNA reads as TGTGCCAGCAGTGCTGGTCGGGAAAATTCACCCCTCCACTTT. Translating it yields CASSAGRENSPLHF.

This clone was seen just once. The chain is built from TRBV28 and TRBJ2-3; no firm D call. The CDR3 consists of 11 residues. Germline lookup yields CDR1 MDHEN and CDR2 SYDVKM. Trimming pared 6 bases from V and 9 bases from J, leaving 10 bases between. As DNA, the CDR3 is TGTGCCAGCAGCAAAGATGTCACGCAGTATTTT. Translating it yields CASSKDVTQYF. Looking up the rest from reference TRBV28 and TRBJ2-3 gives the full variable domain: DVKVTQSSRYLVKRTGEKVFLECVQDMDHENMFWYRQDPGLGLRLIYFSYDVKMKEKGDIPEGYSVSREKKERFSLILESASTNQTSMYLCASSKDVTQYFGPGTRLTVL.

The chain is built from TRBV7-6 and TRBJ2-7; 9 nucleotides match TRBD1. Germline CDR1 is SGHVS and CDR2 is FNYEAQ. The CDR3 totals 15 residues. J gave up 0 bases and V 6 bases, and 6 bases lay outside the gene matches. For the CDR3, the DNA is TGTGCCAGCAGTTTGACAGGGGGGAGCTCCTACGAGCAGTACTTC. It specifies CASSLTGGSSYEQYF.

The J gene is TRBJ2-1, the V gene TRBV28; 7 nucleotides agree with TRBD2. Per the germline V gene, CDR1 is MDHEN and CDR2 is SYDVKM. The CDR3 extends over 18 amino acids. Germline trimming cut 3 bases from V and 0 bases from J; bases unmatched to any gene: 11. CDR3 sequence: CASSLWTSGTSSYNEQFF. CDR3 bases: TGTGCCAGCAGTTTGTGGACTAGTGGAACGAGCTCCTACAATGAGCAGTTCTTC.

The chain recombines TRBV21-1 with TRBJ2-5; TRBD2 was called by the table and not checked on the DNA. TRBV21-1 is termed a pseudogene. The CDR3 has 18 residues. CDR3 sequence (DNA): TGTGCCAGCATCAAACTCCAAATTTCCGGGACTAGCTTAGAGACCCAGTACTTC. As protein: CASIKLQISGTSLETQYF.

CDR3 nucleotides: TGTGCCAGCAGCCGTGGACTAGCGGGGACCGCAGATACGCAGTATTTT. Its protein is CASSRGLAGTADTQYF. This chain joins TRBV11-2 and TRBJ2-3, with 12 bases matching TRBD2. With V trimmed by 5 bases and J by 4 bases, 7 bases remained unmatched. Looked up from germline, CDR1 is SGHAT and CDR2 is FQNNGV. CDR3 length equals 16 residues.

The genes are TRBV27 and TRBJ2-7, with TRBD1 as a possible D gene (5 bases). Per the germline V gene, CDR1 is MNHEY and CDR2 is SMNVEV (reference sequence). The CDR3 covers 11 residues. Trimming removed 4 bases at V and 7 bases at J, with 8 bases between. CDR3 residues: CASSWAGEQYF. Here the CDR3 DNA reads TGTGCCAGCAGTTGGGCAGGGGAGCAGTACTTC.

The J gene is TRBJ2-2, the V gene TRBV7-6, with TRBD1 matching 7 bases. This CDR3 comprises 16 residues. CDR1 and CDR2 from the germline V gene are SGHVS and FNYEAQ. V was pared by 3 bases and J by 4 bases, with 8 bases of the junction left unmatched. In DNA form, the CDR3 reads TGTGCCAGCAGCTTTGGGACAGATTCCGCCACCGGGGAGCTGTTTTTT. Translation: CASSFGTDSATGELFF.

V gene TRBV12-2 combines with J gene TRBJ1-5. TRBV12-2 is deemed a pseudogene. The CDR3 contains 14 residues. This CDR3 is CASRLIDPGRTQHF. The CDR3 DNA sequence: TGTGCAAGTCGCTTAATTGACCCGGGTAGGACCCAGCATTTT.

V gene TRBV6-4 combines with J gene TRBJ2-2; possibly TRBD1 for D (6 bases). The CDR3 covers 13 residues. Germline V gene data show CDR1 as MRHNA and CDR2 as SNTAGT. Between the trimmed V and J ends, which lost 5 bases and 5 bases, there was a span of 9 bases. The CDR3 loop reads CASSLGATGELFF. DNA of the CDR3: TGTGCCAGCAGTTTGGGGGCGACCGGGGAGCTGTTTTTT.

The chain combines TRBV7-8 with TRBJ2-2; TRBD1 is a possible D gene (6 bases). V shed 1 base and J shed 4 bases, with 19 bases lying between them. Germline-derived CDR1 and CDR2 are SGHVS and FQNEAQ. The CDR3 loop spans 18 amino acids. The CDR3 DNA follows: TGTGCCAGCAGCTTAGTCCTGACGGTGGGGGCGGCCACCGGGGAGCTGTTTTTT. Protein sequence: CASSLVLTVGAATGELFF.

This clone was counted once. The chain has TRBV7-9 and TRBJ2-2; 14 bases map to TRBD2. Per the germline V gene, CDR1 is SEHNR and CDR2 is FQNEAQ (reference sequence). V gave up 6 bases and J gave up 2 bases; unmatched junction bases: 5. CDR3 length equals 17 residues. This CDR3 reads CASRRTSGRTNTGELFF. Here the CDR3 DNA reads TGTGCCAGCAGAAGGACTAGCGGGAGGACAAACACCGGGGAGCTGTTTTTT.

In this sample, this clone turned up once. This chain connects TRBV11-3 to TRBJ2-1; D is possibly TRBD1 (6 bases). The germline gives CDR1 SGHNT, CDR2 YENEEA. The CDR3 has 15 amino acids. Trimming stripped 1 base from V and 6 bases from J, with 13 bases between. The CDR3 loop is CASSLGQGISNEQFF. CDR3 nucleotide sequence: TGTGCCAGCAGCTTAGGGCAGGGGATTAGCAATGAGCAGTTCTTC.

Remarks on this clone: The same CDR3 can be traced to other DNA sequences in this sample. V gene TRBV20-1 combines with J gene TRBJ2-1; D remains unclear. Trimming removed 1 base at V and 8 bases at J, with 6 bases between. CDR1 and CDR2 (germline): DFQATT, SNEGSKA (reference sequence). The CDR3 length is 11 residues. This CDR3 is CSARGLDEQFF. The CDR3 coding sequence is TGCAGTGCTAGAGGGTTAGATGAGCAGTTCTTC.

The chain combines TRBV28 with TRBJ2-3, with a tentative D call TRBD2 (5 bases). This CDR3 is 19 amino acids long. Germline CDR1 and CDR2: MDHEN and SYDVKM. Deletions cut 4 bases from V and 0 bases from J, with 23 bases between. CDR3 sequence (DNA): TGTGCCAGCAGTTCCCCAGCTAGCCTCCTCCCCTTTAGCACAGATACGCAGTATTTT. This sequence encodes CASSSPASLLPFSTDTQYF.

The CDR3 reads CASSKVPAGPSYNEQFF. The CDR3 DNA reads as TGTGCCAGCAGCAAAGTACCAGCGGGGCCATCCTACAATGAGCAGTTCTTC. The V and J genes are TRBV21-1 and TRBJ2-1; the table names TRBD2, a call not compared with the DNA. TRBV21-1 is assigned pseudogene status. This CDR3 region has 17 residues.

The chain is built from TRBV29-1 and TRBJ1-2; no definite D call. CDR1 and CDR2 from the germline V gene are SQVTM and ANQGSEA. The CDR3 is 11 residues long. The germline V and J ends were trimmed by 7 bases and 4 bases, with 10 bases remaining between them. CDR3 bases: TGCAGCGCGAAAAGTGGCTATGGCTACACCTTC. It translates to CSAKSGYGYTF.

The chain joins TRBV5-6 to TRBJ2-7; D might be TRBD1 (6 bases). Per germline, CDR1 SGHDT and CDR2 YYEEEE. CDR3 length: 15 residues. V lost 0 bases and J 1 base, leaving 11 bases between the germline ends. The CDR3 loop reads CASSLAGAWSYEQYF. The CDR3 nucleotides are TGTGCCAGCAGCTTGGCAGGGGCATGGTCCTACGAGCAGTACTTC. The full variable domain, in which reference TRBV5-6 and TRBJ2-7 provide the parts outside the CDR3, is DAGVTQSPTHLIKTRGQQVTLRCSPKSGHDTVSWYQQALGQGPQFIFQYYEEEERQRGNFPDRFSGHQFPNYSSELNVNALLLGDSALYLCASSLAGAWSYEQYFGPGTRLTVT.

This sequence joins TRBV3-1 (or the pseudogene TRBV3-2) and TRBJ2-4; 8 bases are shared with TRBD2. The CDR3 has 13 residues. Germline values: CDR1 LGHDT, CDR2 YNNKEL (reference sequence). V trimming: 0 bases; J trimming: 15 bases; junction bases outside the gene matches: 7. This CDR3 is CASSQDSGTRPYF. The CDR3 DNA reads as TGTGCCAGCAGCCAAGATTCTGGGACTAGACCGTACTTC.

This chain connects TRBV10-3 to TRBJ2-3, with TRBD1 identical over 7 bases. Losses at the gene ends were 0 bases for V and 2 bases for J; bases not matched to a gene: 5. The CDR3 extends over 16 amino acids. CDR1 and CDR2 from the germline V gene are ENHRY and SYGVKD. The CDR3 nucleotides read TGTGCCATCAGTGAGTCGGCCGGGACAGACACAGATACGCAGTATTTT. It yields the protein CAISESAGTDTDTQYF.

The chain recombines TRBV5-5 with TRBJ1-2; maybe TRBD1 (5 bases). The CDR3 is made up of 17 amino acids. CDR1 and CDR2 from the germline V gene are SGHKS and YYEKEE (reference sequence). V was clipped by 6 bases and J by 3 bases, with 24 bases between them. In nucleotides, the CDR3 is TGTGCCAGCACTACCGGGGGGTATAGGGTACCAGACTATGGCTACACCTTC. This gives the protein CASTTGGYRVPDYGYTF.

The V gene is TRBV12-2, the J gene TRBJ2-7; the table names TRBD1, a call not compared with the DNA. TRBV12-2 is a pseudogene. The CDR3 extends over 15 amino acids. CDR3 residues: CASRHDDRGLGEQYF. The CDR3 DNA is TGTGCAAGTCGCCACGATGACAGGGGGCTAGGCGAGCAGTACTTC.

The V gene is TRBV5-4, the J gene TRBJ2-1; 8 bases line up with TRBD1. Germline V gene lookup returns CDR1 SGHNT and CDR2 YYREEE (reference sequence). The ends lost 4 bases at V and 0 bases at J; junction bases unmatched: 3. This CDR3 has 15 residues. CDR3 in DNA: TGTGCCAGCAGCCCAGGGGGCCGCTCCTACAATGAGCAGTTCTTC. The encoded protein is CASSPGGRSYNEQFF.

This clone was seen just once. This rearrangement joins TRBV18 to TRBJ2-2, with a weak D call TRBD2 (6 bases). Germline CDR1 KGHSH, CDR2 LQKENI. The ends were cut back, 4 bases at V and 8 bases at J, with 20 bases in the middle. The CDR3 is 16 amino acids. The CDR3 reads CASSLVTSRQAGELFF. For the CDR3, the DNA is TGTGCCAGCTCACTCGTCACTAGCAGACAAGCGGGGGAGCTGTTTTTT.

This chain uses TRBV6-6 with TRBJ2-1, with 14 bases identical to TRBD2. Germline CDR1 and CDR2: MNHNY and SVGAGI (reference sequence). The V and J ends lost 4 bases and 10 bases, in that order; junction bases with no gene match: 3. The CDR3 runs to 14 residues. CDR3 amino acids: CASSSGTSGREQFF. The CDR3, as DNA: TGTGCCAGCAGTTCCGGGACTAGCGGGAGAGAGCAGTTCTTC.

The gene calls are TRBV7-8 and TRBJ2-7, with a weak D call TRBD2 (7 bases). The V gene's germline CDR1 is SGHVS and CDR2 FQNEAQ. The CDR3 runs 17 residues. V lost 1 base, J lost 4 bases, and 20 bases lay in between. The CDR3 DNA is TGTGCCAGCAGCTTAGATGGGGGAGGGTCCCAGGGGTACGAGCAGTACTTC. It translates to CASSLDGGGSQGYEQYF.

The chain recombines TRBV27 with TRBJ2-7; D is unresolved. The CDR3 extends over 18 amino acids. The germline CDR1 and CDR2 sequences are MNHEY and SMNVEV (reference sequence). The V and J ends lost 2 bases and 2 bases respectively, with 22 bases between them. The CDR3 DNA sequence: TGTGCCAGCAGTTTACGAGCTAGAGGCCTAGTTTTCCCCTACGAGCAGTACTTC. Translating it yields CASSLRARGLVFPYEQYF.

This chain connects TRBV27 to TRBJ2-7; D is unresolved. The CDR3 runs to 15 residues. CDR1 and CDR2 from the germline V gene are MNHEY and SMNVEV (reference sequence). V shed 2 bases and J shed 0 bases, with 11 bases lying between them. The CDR3 coding sequence is TGTGCCAGCAGTTTAGGGGTCCCTCCCTCCTACGAGCAGTACTTC. It is translated as CASSLGVPPSYEQYF.

The genes are TRBV16 and TRBJ1-1; D not resolved. The V end was cut by 6 bases, the J end by 1 base, with 9 bases between. The CDR3 is made up of 13 amino acids. Germline lookup yields CDR1 KGHSY and CDR2 FQNENV. CDR3: CASRVGKNTEAFF. In DNA, the CDR3 is TGTGCCAGCAGAGTGGGTAAGAACACTGAAGCTTTCTTT.

This clone was recorded only once. The rearrangement uses TRBV5-4 and TRBJ2-3, with D hard to call. V shed 4 bases and J shed 6 bases, with 18 bases lying between them. Germline assignment: CDR1 SGHNT and CDR2 YYREEE (reference sequence). This CDR3 comprises 15 residues. The CDR3 coding sequence is TGTGCCAGCAGCCTCACCTCCCCGGGTCGGGATACGCAGTATTTT. It translates to CASSLTSPGRDTQYF.

This chain uses TRBV30 with TRBJ1-4; D remains ambiguous. V was pared by 3 bases and J by 8 bases, with 10 bases between. The CDR3 totals 12 residues. The germline V gene has CDR1 GTSNPN and CDR2 SVGIG (reference sequence). CDR3: CAWRTPREKLFF. CDR3 bases: TGTGCCTGGAGGACCCCTAGGGAAAAACTGTTTTTT.